Listed below are T cell receptor beta chains from one sample, sequenced in a study of blood T cell repertoires in COVID-19. The data were produced by immunoSEQ multiplex PCR, yet TCRdb's version contains in-frame clones alone and is incomplete. Of more than 65,000 clones listed, about 73% are singletons. Sequencing used peripheral blood. Source of these receptors: a woman in her 70s with acute or convalescent COVID-19. Each CDR3 is given with its conserved first and last residue. The D gene is left open where the match is weak. The size entry is marked missing in some rows and otherwise reads once, few, many or a size class.

clone size	V gene	D gene	J gene	CDR3 DNA	CDR3 protein
-	TRBV5-1	TRBD1	TRBJ1-2	TGCGCCAGCAACCTTGACAGGGGCGGAGGCTACACCTTC	CASNLDRGGGYTF
once	TRBV10-3	TRBD1	TRBJ1-1	TGTGCCAGCGAACAGGGGGCTGGGACTGAAGCTTTCTTT	CASEQGAGTEAFF
-	TRBV5-1	-	TRBJ1-1	TGCGCCAGCAGCTTCGAGGTGGGCACTGAAGCTTTCTTT	CASSFEVGTEAFF
-	TRBV7-8	TRBD1	TRBJ1-4	TGTGCCAGCAGCTTCGGGCAGGGGGCGCCGGGGGAAAAACTGTTTTTT	CASSFGQGAPGEKLFF
-	TRBV27	TRBD1	TRBJ2-4	TGTGCCAGCAGTACAGACAGGGCTCTAGTCAAAAACATTCAGTACTTC	CASSTDRALVKNIQYF
few	TRBV7-6	-	TRBJ2-5	TGTGCCAGCAGCTTATGGGCCAACAGTTACCAAGAGACCCAGTACTTC	CASSLWANSYQETQYF
-	TRBV6-5	-	TRBJ2-7	TGTGCCAGCAGCTATAAAAGGGACACTCCCTACGAGCAGTACTTC	CASSYKRDTPYEQYF
-	TRBV5-5	TRBD1	TRBJ1-2	TGTGCCAGCAGCTTGGCCCAACAGGGGAACTATGGCTACACCTTC	CASSLAQQGNYGYTF
-	TRBV6-1	-	TRBJ2-3	TGTGCCAGCAGTGAAGCCCCCACAGGAAAGCAGTATTTT	CASSEAPTGKQYF
-	TRBV3-1/TRBV3-2	TRBD2	TRBJ2-1	TGTGCCAGCAGCCAAGATTCGGGCCTAGCGGGAGACAATGAGCAGTTCTTC	CASSQDSGLAGDNEQFF
-	TRBV25-1	-	TRBJ1-3	TGTGCCAGCACCTCGAACTACACAGGGCCTGGAAACACCATATATTTT	CASTSNYTGPGNTIYF
-	TRBV5-6	-	TRBJ1-2	TGTGCCAGCAGCGGTGGGAGGGACAACCACTATGGCTACACCTTC	CASSGGRDNHYGYTF
-	TRBV2	-	TRBJ2-1	TGTGCCAGCAGTGAAGAGGCTCAAACAGCCTACAATGAGCAGTTCTTC	CASSEEAQTAYNEQFF
-	TRBV20-1	-	TRBJ2-5	TGCAGTGCTAGGCTCCGGGAGACCCAGTACTTC	CSARLRETQYF
-	TRBV19	TRBD1	TRBJ1-1	TGTGCCGCCGGCCAGGGGGCGTACACTGAAGCTTTCTTT	CAAGQGAYTEAFF
-	TRBV5-6	-	TRBJ1-2	TGTGCCAGCAGTTCCGTGTATGGCTACACCTTC	CASSSVYGYTF
-	TRBV5-6	TRBD1	TRBJ2-5	TGTGCCAGCAGCTCCCGGGGACAGGGATACCAAGAGACCCAGTACTTC	CASSSRGQGYQETQYF
-	TRBV5-6	TRBD2	TRBJ2-5	TGTGCCAGCAGCCCATGGGTGTGGACTAGCGGGGGCCCAGGGGAGACCCAGTACTTC	CASSPWVWTSGGPGETQYF
-	TRBV10-3	-	TRBJ2-3	TGTGCCATCAGTGATCAAGCGGGCCGCACAGATACGCAGTATTTT	CAISDQAGRTDTQYF
-	TRBV27	TRBD2	TRBJ2-1	TGTGCCAGCAGATCCGGGACTAGCAGCCGTAATGAGCAGTTCTTC	CASRSGTSSRNEQFF
many	TRBV19	TRBD1	TRBJ1-4	TGTGCCAGTAGTATAGAACAGGGGAAGGAGGACGAAAAACTGTTTTTT	CASSIEQGKEDEKLFF
-	TRBV5-1	-	TRBJ2-2	TGCGCCAGCAGCTTCGGCGGGGATGGAGGCGGGGAGCTGTTTTTT	CASSFGGDGGGELFF
-	TRBV7-2	-	TRBJ2-1	TGTGCCAGCAGCTTAGTTGTCCGGGAAAAGCAGTTCTTC	CASSLVVREKQFF
-	TRBV6-1	-	TRBJ2-2	TGTGCCAGCAGTGTAGGGACTGGGACGTACACCGGGGAGCTGTTTTTT	CASSVGTGTYTGELFF
few	TRBV20-1	TRBD1	TRBJ1-2	TGCAGTGCTAGTGAGGGGGCGGCCTATGGCTACACCTTC	CSASEGAAYGYTF
-	TRBV11-3	TRBD1	TRBJ2-1	TGTGCCAGCAGCTCGCGACAGGGGAGGAGGGAGCAGTTCTTC	CASSSRQGRREQFF
-	TRBV6-4	-	TRBJ2-5	TGTGCCAGCAGTGACTCGAGCGCGGAAATACAAGAGACCCAGTACTTC	CASSDSSAEIQETQYF
few	TRBV5-1	-	TRBJ1-1	TGCGCCAGCAGCCCAGGGGTTCCTGAAGCTTTCTTT	CASSPGVPEAFF
-	TRBV19	-	TRBJ1-2	TGTGCCAGTAGTATAATCAGGGCCCCCGCAGGAGCTAACTATGGCTACACCTTC	CASSIIRAPAGANYGYTF
once	TRBV5-1	-	TRBJ2-1	TGCGCCAGCAGCTTACCTGGCAGTTCCTACAATGAGCAGTTCTTC	CASSLPGSSYNEQFF
-	TRBV4-1	-	TRBJ1-4	TGCGCCAGCAGCCAAGAACTGACTCAGACTAATGAAAAACTGTTTTTT	CASSQELTQTNEKLFF
-	TRBV18	-	TRBJ1-1	TGTGCCAGCTCACCACTGGGGACACAAATGAACACTGAAGCTTTCTTT	CASSPLGTQMNTEAFF
few	TRBV19	-	TRBJ1-5	TGTGCCAGTAGTATACAACAGGTTCTAGAGAGGAGCAATCAGCCCCAGCATTTT	CASSIQQVLERSNQPQHF
-	TRBV5-1	-	TRBJ2-5	TGCGCCAGCAGCTTGGGGCAGATAGAGACCCAGTACTTC	CASSLGQIETQYF
-	TRBV2	TRBD1	TRBJ1-1	TGTGCCAGCAGCCCTGACAGGGGAAGAACTGAAGCTTTCTTT	CASSPDRGRTEAFF
-	TRBV7-9	-	TRBJ2-2	TGTGCCAGCAGCTTAGTAGCGAACACCGGGGAGCTGTTTTTT	CASSLVANTGELFF
-	TRBV5-1	TRBD1	TRBJ2-7	TGCGCCAGCTCTTCGGGACAGTCTCTATACGAGCAGTACTTC	CASSSGQSLYEQYF
-	TRBV29-1	-	TRBJ2-7	TGCAGCGCAAGGACAGACTCCTACGAGCAGTACTTC	CSARTDSYEQYF
-	TRBV15	-	TRBJ1-6	TGTGCCACCAGCAGAGAAGGCGGAGGGATGAATTCACCCCTCCACTTT	CATSREGGGMNSPLHF
-	TRBV6-4	-	TRBJ2-2	TGTGCCAGCAGAAGTGACAGGTACACCGGGGAGCTGTTTTTT	CASRSDRYTGELFF
-	TRBV12-2	-	TRBJ1-2	TGTGCAAGTTCACACCGCCGGGACTCCTCACCCTATGGCTACACCTTC	CASSHRRDSSPYGYTF
once	TRBV15	TRBD1	TRBJ1-2	TGTGCCACCAGCCAACAGGGGGAGAGCTATGGCTACACCTTC	CATSQQGESYGYTF
few	TRBV7-2	TRBD1	TRBJ1-1	TGTGCCAGCAGCTTAGGGGGACAGGCAAATAGGGAAGCTTTCTTT	CASSLGGQANREAFF
-	TRBV5-1	-	TRBJ1-6	TGCGCCAGCAGCCCTGACGGACGGGGGAATTCACCCCTCCACTTT	CASSPDGRGNSPLHF
-	TRBV7-2	TRBD1	TRBJ1-2	TGTGCCAGCAGCTTAGGGGCCGGGACAGGCGGGAACTATGGCTACACCTTC	CASSLGAGTGGNYGYTF
-	TRBV5-4	TRBD2	TRBJ2-1	TGTGCCAGCAGCCTGCCCCCTACGGGACTAGGCTACAATGAGCAGTTCTTC	CASSLPPTGLGYNEQFF